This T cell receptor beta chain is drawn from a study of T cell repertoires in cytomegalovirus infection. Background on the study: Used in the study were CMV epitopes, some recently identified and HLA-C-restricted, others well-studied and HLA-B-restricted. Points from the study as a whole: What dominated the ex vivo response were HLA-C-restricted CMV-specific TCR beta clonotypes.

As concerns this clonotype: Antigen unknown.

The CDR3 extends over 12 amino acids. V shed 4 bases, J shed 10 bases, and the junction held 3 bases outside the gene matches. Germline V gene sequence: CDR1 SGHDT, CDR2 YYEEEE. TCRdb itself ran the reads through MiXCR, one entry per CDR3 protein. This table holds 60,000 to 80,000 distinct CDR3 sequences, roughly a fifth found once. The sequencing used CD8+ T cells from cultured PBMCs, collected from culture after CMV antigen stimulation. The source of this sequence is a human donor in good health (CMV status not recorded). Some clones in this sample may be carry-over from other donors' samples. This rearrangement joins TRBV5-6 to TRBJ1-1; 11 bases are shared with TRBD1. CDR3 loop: CASSPGTGGAFF. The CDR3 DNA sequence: TGTGCCAGCAGCCCAGGGACAGGGGGAGCTTTCTTT.